The 6 T cell receptor beta chains listed next were all sequenced from one sample in a study of Ad26.COV2.S vaccination and SARS-CoV-2 variants. Data came from immunoSEQ multiplex PCR; TCRdb stores just in-frame clones and leaves some out. The sample contains some 250,000 clones, around 89% of which appear only once. Indicated treatment: 15 to 20 received Ad26.COV2.S at low or high dose, single or two shots; roughly five received placebo; per-sample allocation not given. Sampling took place 63 days after the first vaccine or placebo injection. Sequencing was performed on peripheral blood, taken in a trial of Ad26.COV2.S vaccine versus placebo. These receptors were taken from a person between 18 and 65 years old who received the Ad26.COV2.S COVID-19 vaccine or a placebo.

The table lists this clone with a count of one. CDR3 nucleotide sequence: TGTGCCAGTAGTATAACCACCCCAAGACTAGCGGGGGATCCTCAACTGAACACCGGGGAGCTGTTTTTT. It translates to CASSITTPRLAGDPQLNTGELFF. This sequence joins TRBV19 and TRBJ2-2, with TRBD2 identical over 12 bases. Germline CDR1 reads LNHDA; CDR2 reads SQIVND (reference sequence). The length of the CDR3 is 23 residues. V was pared by 2 bases and J by 1 base, with 20 bases of the junction left unmatched.

The chain uses TRBV6-2 or TRBV6-3 and TRBJ2-7; D may correspond to TRBD1 or TRBD2 (5 bases each). Germline values: CDR1 MNHEY, CDR2 SVGEGT. V gave up 4 bases and J gave up 5 bases, with 15 bases separating them. This CDR3 contains 14 residues. In nucleotides, the CDR3 is TGTGCCAGCAGTTCCGGGACCAAATTTGACGAGCAGTACTTC. This codes for CASSSGTKFDEQYF.

This chain connects TRBV30 to TRBJ1-5; the match to TRBD1 covers 10 bases. This CDR3 contains 13 residues. V shed 8 bases, J shed 3 bases, and the junction held 4 bases outside the gene matches. Germline V gives CDR1 GTSNPN, CDR2 SVGIG (reference sequence). CDR3 nucleotides: TGTGCCGGGGGGACAGGGGACAATCAGCCCCAGCATTTT. Protein product: CAGGTGDNQPQHF.

The genes are TRBV6-1 and TRBJ1-1; 8 bases align to TRBD1. The CDR3 is made up of 14 amino acids. Trimming removed 3 bases from V and 4 bases from J; junction bases left unmatched: 4. Germline V lookup: CDR1 MNHNS, CDR2 SASEGT. CDR3 DNA: TGTGCCAGCAGTGAGGGACAGGCAACCACTGAAGCTTTCTTT. This translates into CASSEGQATTEAFF.

This chain uses TRBV18 with TRBJ2-7; no clear D. CDR1 and CDR2 (germline): KGHSH, LQKENI. Trimming shortened V by 0 bases and J by 3 bases, and 18 bases separated the two germline ends. The CDR3 is 17 amino acids. The CDR3 DNA reads as TGTGCCAGCTCACCACCGACGGTTGGCCGGGTGGGCTACGAGCAGTACTTC. This encodes CASSPPTVGRVGYEQYF.

The chain combines TRBV18 with TRBJ1-2, with TRBD1 matching 7 bases. Germline trimming cut 6 bases from V and 4 bases from J; bases unmatched to any gene: 8. There are 14 residues in the CDR3. Germline CDR1 and CDR2: KGHSH and LQKENI. For the CDR3, the DNA is TGTGCCAGCTCTCCCAGGACAGGAGTCTATGGCTACACCTTC. Amino acids: CASSPRTGVYGYTF.